The clone carrying this TCR beta chain was seen a handful of times. The antigen is undetermined. The source of the sample is a study of beta chain features in type 1 diabetes. Study overall: Researchers looked at over 100,000,000 sorted cells across all samples.

Every single donor gave one heparinised blood draw, and these averaged roughly 100 mL. Every bit of the isolated RNA underwent reverse transcription, so sequencing read expressed TCRB transcripts. The assay was immunoSEQ multiplex PCR, and TCRdb's table has in-frame clones only and misses some. The sample shows 250,000 or so clones, around 21% of them seen only once. J gave up 0 bases and V 4 bases, and 4 bases lay outside the gene matches. The CDR3 is 14 amino acids. CDR1 and CDR2 (germline): SQVTM, ANQGSEA. Study results and caveats: Comparison showed that naive, central memory and Treg TCRB repertoires appeared more similar among patients than among healthy donors. Unsettled here was the matter of whether HLA type influences TCRB rearrangement. Shortening that was moderate but significant affected the TCRB CDR3s of Type 1 diabetes patients in all four CD4+ subsets.

The material sequenced was naive CD4+ T cells from blood. The receptor comes from a middle-aged woman with type 1 diabetes. V gene TRBV29-1 combines with J gene TRBJ1-1; 8 bases line up with TRBD1. CDR3: CSVGTGILNTEAFF. The CDR3 nucleotides read TGCAGCGTTGGGACAGGGATTTTGAACACTGAAGCTTTCTTT.